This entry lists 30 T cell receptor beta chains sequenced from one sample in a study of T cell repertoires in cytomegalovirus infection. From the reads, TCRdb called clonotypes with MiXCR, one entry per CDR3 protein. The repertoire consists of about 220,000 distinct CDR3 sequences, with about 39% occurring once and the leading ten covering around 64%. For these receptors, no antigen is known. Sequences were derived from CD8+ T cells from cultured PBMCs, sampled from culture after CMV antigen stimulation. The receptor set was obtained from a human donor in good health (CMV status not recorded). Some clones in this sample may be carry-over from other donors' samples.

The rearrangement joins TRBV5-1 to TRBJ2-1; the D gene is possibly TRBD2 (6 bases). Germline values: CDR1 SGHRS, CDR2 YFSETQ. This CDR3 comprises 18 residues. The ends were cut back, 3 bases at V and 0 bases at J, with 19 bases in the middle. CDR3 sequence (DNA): TGCGCCAGCAGCTCCGGGACTTGCGACAACCTCTCCTACAATGAGCAGTTCTTC. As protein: CASSSGTCDNLSYNEQFF. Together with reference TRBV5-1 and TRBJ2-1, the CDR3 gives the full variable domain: KAGVTQTPRYLIKTRGQQVTLSCSPISGHRSVSWYQQTPGQGLQFLFEYFSETQRNKGNFPGRFSGRQFSNSRSEMNVSTLELGDSALYLCASSSGTCDNLSYNEQFFGPGTRLTVL.

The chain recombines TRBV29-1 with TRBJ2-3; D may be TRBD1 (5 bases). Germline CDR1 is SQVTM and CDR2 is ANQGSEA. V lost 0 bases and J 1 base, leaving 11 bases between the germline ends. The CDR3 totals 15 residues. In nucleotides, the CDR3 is TGCAGCGTTGAAGAGGGCGGCAGGGGCACAGATACGCAGTATTTT. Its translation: CSVEEGGRGTDTQYF.

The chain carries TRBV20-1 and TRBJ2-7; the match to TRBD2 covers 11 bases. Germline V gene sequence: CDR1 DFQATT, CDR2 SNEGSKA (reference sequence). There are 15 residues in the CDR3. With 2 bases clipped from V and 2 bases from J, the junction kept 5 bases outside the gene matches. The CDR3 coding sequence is TGCAGTGCTAGATTACTAGCGGGGGAAGCCTACGAGCAGTACTTC. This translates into CSARLLAGEAYEQYF.

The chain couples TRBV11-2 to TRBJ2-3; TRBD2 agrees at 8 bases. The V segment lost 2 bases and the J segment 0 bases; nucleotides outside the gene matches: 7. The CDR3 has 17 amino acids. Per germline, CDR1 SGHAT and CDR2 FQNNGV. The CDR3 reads CASSLPDGGASTDTQYF. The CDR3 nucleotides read TGTGCCAGCAGCTTACCTGACGGGGGGGCTAGCACAGATACGCAGTATTTT.

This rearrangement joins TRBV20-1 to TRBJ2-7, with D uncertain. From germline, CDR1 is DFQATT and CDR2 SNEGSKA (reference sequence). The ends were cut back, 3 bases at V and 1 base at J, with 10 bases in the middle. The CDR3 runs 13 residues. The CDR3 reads CSARFYGSYEQYF. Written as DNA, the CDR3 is TGCAGTGCTAGGTTTTACGGGTCCTACGAGCAGTACTTC.

Here the CDR3 DNA reads TGTGCCAGCAGCGAGGGGACTAGCGGGATTGACGAGCAGTACTTC. Translating gives CASSEGTSGIDEQYF. The chain joins TRBV9 to TRBJ2-7, with TRBD2 matching over 13 bases. The CDR3 contains 15 residues. Germline loops: CDR1 SGDLS, CDR2 YYNGEE. V lost 3 bases to trimming and J lost 5 bases; unmatched junction nucleotides: 5.

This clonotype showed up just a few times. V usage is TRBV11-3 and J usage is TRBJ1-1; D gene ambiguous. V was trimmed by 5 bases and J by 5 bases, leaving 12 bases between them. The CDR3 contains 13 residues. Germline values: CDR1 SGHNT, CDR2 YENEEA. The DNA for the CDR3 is TGTGCCAGCAGCCCTAGTCCGGGGACTGAAGCTTTCTTT. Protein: CASSPSPGTEAFF.

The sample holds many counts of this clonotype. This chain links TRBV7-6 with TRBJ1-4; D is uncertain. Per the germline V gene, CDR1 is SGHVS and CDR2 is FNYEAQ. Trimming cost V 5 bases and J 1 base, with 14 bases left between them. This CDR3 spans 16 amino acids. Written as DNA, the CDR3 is TGTGCCAGCAGCCGAGCAGCCGGGAAAACTAATGAAAAACTGTTTTTT. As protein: CASSRAAGKTNEKLFF.

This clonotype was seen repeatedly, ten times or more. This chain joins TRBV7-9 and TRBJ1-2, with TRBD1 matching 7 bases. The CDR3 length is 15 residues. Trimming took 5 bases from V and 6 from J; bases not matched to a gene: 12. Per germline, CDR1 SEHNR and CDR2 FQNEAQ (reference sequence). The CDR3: CASSPSDRARNGYTF. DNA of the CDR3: TGTGCCAGCAGCCCCAGCGACAGGGCAAGGAATGGCTACACCTTC.

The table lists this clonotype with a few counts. The CDR3 nucleotides read TGTGCCAGCAGTACCCGGGACAGGGGGCAGCGGAGTGGCTACACCTTC. Protein: CASSTRDRGQRSGYTF. The genes are TRBV6-8 and TRBJ1-2; 12 positions agree with TRBD1. Germline lookup yields CDR1 MNHGY and CDR2 SAAAGT. J was trimmed by 7 bases and V by 5 bases; bases with no gene match: 11. The CDR3 covers 16 residues.

This chain's CDR3 is CATCREVGNQPQHF. The CDR3 region has the DNA TGTGCCACCTGCAGGGAAGTGGGCAATCAGCCCCAGCATTTT. The J gene is TRBJ1-5, the V gene TRBV7-8, with TRBD1 as a possible D gene (5 bases). Germline V gene data show CDR1 as SGHVS and CDR2 as FQNEAQ. The CDR3 consists of 14 residues. Trimming cost V 10 bases and J 2 bases, with 15 bases left between them.

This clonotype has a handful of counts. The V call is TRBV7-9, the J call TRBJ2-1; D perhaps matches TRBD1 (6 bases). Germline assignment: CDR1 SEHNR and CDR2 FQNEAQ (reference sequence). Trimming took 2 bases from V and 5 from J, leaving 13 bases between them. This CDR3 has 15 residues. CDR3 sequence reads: CASSLSRGTNNEQFF. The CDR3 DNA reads TGTGCCAGCAGCTTAAGTAGGGGGACAAACAATGAGCAGTTCTTC. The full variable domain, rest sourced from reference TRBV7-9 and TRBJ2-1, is DTGVSQNPRHKITKRGQNVTFRCDPISEHNRLYWYRQTLGQGPEFLTYFQNEAQLEKSRLLSDRFSAERPKGSFSTLEIQRTEQGDSAMYLCASSLSRGTNNEQFFGPGTRLTVL.

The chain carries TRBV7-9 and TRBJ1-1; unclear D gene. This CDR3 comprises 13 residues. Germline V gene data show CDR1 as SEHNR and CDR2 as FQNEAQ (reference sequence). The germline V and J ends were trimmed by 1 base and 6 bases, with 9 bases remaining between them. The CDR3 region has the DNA TGTGCCAGCAGCTTAGGAGGCGGCGCTGAAGCTTTCTTT. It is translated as CASSLGGGAEAFF.

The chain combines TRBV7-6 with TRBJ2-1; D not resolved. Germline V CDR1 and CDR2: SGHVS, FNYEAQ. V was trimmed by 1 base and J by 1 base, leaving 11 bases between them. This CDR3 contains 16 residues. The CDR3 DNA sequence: TGTGCCAGCAGCTTAGGCGGCCAATTGTCCTACAATGAGCAGTTCTTC. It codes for CASSLGGQLSYNEQFF.

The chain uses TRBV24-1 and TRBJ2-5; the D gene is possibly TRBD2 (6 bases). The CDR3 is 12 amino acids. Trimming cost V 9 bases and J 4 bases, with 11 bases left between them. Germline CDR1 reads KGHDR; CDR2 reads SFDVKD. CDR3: CATCGAGETQYF. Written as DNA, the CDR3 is TGTGCCACCTGCGGGGCCGGAGAGACCCAGTACTTC.

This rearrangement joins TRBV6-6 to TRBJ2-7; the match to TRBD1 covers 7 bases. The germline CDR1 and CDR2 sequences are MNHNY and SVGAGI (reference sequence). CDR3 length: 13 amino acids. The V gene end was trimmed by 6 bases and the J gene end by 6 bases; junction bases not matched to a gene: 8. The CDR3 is CASRTSTGVEQYF. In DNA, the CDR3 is TGTGCCAGCAGAACCTCTACAGGGGTCGAGCAGTACTTC.

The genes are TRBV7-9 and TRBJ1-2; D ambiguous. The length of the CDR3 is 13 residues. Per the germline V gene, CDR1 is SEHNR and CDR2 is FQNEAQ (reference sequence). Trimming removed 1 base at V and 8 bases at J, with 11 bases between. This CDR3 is CASSLVPAWGYTF. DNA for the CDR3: TGTGCCAGCAGCTTAGTACCCGCTTGGGGCTACACCTTC. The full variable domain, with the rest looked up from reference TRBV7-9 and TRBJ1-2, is DTGVSQNPRHKITKRGQNVTFRCDPISEHNRLYWYRQTLGQGPEFLTYFQNEAQLEKSRLLSDRFSAERPKGSFSTLEIQRTEQGDSAMYLCASSLVPAWGYTFGSGTRLTVV.

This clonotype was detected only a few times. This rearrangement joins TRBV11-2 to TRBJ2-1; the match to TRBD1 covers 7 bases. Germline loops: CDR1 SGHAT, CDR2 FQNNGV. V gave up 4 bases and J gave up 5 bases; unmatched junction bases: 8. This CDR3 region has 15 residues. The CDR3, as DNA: TGTGCCAGCAGCTGGGGACCAAGGGGGCACAATGAGCAGTTCTTC. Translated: CASSWGPRGHNEQFF.

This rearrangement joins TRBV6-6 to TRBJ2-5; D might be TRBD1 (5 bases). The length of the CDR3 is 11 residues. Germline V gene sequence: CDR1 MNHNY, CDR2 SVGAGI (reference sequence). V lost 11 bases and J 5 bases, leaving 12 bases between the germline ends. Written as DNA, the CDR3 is TGTGCCCTTCAGGGTTATGAGACCCAGTACTTC. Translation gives CALQGYETQYF.

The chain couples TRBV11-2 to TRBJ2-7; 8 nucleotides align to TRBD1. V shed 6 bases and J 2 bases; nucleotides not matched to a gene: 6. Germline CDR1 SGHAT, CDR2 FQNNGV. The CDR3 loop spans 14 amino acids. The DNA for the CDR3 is TGTGCCAGCAGGGACAGGGTAGGCCCCTACGAGCAGTACTTC. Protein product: CASRDRVGPYEQYF.

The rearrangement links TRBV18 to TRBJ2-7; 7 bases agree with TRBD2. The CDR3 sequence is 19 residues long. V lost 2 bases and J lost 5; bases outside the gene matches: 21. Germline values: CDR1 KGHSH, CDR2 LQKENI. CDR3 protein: CASSPIGLGVAGDFHEQYF. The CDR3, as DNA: TGTGCCAGCTCACCAATCGGTCTCGGCGTGGCGGGAGACTTCCACGAGCAGTACTTC.

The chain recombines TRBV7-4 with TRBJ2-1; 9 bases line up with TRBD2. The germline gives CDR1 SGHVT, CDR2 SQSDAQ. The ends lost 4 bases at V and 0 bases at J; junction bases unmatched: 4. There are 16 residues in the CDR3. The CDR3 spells CASSSLAGVSYNEQFF. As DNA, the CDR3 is TGTGCCAGCAGCTCTTTAGCGGGAGTCTCCTACAATGAGCAGTTCTTC.

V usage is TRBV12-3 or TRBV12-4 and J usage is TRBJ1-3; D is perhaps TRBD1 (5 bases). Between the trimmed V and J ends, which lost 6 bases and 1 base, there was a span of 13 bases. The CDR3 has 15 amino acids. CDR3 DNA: TGTGCCAGCAGGGTATTGGGGGTTTCTGGAAACACCATATATTTT. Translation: CASRVLGVSGNTIYF.

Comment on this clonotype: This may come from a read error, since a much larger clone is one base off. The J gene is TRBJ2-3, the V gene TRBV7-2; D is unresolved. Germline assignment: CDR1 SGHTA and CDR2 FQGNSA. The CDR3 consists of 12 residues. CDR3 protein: CASSLRADTHYF. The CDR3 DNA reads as TGTGCCAGCAGCTTACGGGCAGATACGCATTATTTT.

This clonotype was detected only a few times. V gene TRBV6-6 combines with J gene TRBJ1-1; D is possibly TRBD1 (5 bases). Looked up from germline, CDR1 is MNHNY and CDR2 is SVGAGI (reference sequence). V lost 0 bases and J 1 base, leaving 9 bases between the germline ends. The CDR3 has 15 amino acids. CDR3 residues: CASSYSGTSNTEAFF. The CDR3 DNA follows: TGTGCCAGCAGTTACTCAGGGACTTCGAACACTGAAGCTTTCTTT.

CDR3 in amino acids: CASSAFRGLETEAFF. The CDR3 nucleotides read TGTGCCAGTAGTGCGTTCAGGGGGCTAGAGACTGAAGCTTTCTTT. This chain connects TRBV19 to TRBJ1-1; TRBD1 agrees at 8 bases. The CDR3 contains 15 residues. The germline gives CDR1 LNHDA, CDR2 SQIVND (reference sequence). The trim removed 5 bases at V and 5 bases at J, leaving 10 bases unmatched.

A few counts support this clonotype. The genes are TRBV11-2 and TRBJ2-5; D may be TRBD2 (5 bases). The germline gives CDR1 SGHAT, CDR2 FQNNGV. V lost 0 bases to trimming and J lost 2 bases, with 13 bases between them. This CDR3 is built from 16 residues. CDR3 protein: CASSLEGAMGQETQYF. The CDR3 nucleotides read TGTGCCAGCAGCTTAGAGGGAGCCATGGGGCAAGAGACCCAGTACTTC.

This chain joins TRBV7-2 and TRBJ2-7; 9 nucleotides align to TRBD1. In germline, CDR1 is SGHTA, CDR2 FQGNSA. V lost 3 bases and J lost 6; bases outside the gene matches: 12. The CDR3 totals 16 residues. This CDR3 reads CASSFWVGDREAEQYF. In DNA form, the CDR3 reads TGTGCCAGCAGCTTTTGGGTCGGGGACAGGGAAGCCGAGCAGTACTTC.

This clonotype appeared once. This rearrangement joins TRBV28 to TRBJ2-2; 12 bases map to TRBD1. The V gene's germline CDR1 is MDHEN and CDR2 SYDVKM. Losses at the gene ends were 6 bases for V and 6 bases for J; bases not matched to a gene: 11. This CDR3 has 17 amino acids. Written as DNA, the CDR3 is TGTGCCAGCAGGCTCGTCCGGGACAGGGGGCTCTCCGGGGAGCTGTTTTTT. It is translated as CASRLVRDRGLSGELFF. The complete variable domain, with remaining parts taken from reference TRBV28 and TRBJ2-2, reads DVKVTQSSRYLVKRTGEKVFLECVQDMDHENMFWYRQDPGLGLRLIYFSYDVKMKEKGDIPEGYSVSREKKERFSLILESASTNQTSMYLCASRLVRDRGLSGELFFGEGSRLTVL.

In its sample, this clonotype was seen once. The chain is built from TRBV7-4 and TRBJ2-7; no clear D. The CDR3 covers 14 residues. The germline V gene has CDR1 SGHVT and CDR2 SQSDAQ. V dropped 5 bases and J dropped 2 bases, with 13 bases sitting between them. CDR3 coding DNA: TGTGCCAGCAGCGGGATAGGGAAAGCCTACGAGCAGTACTTC. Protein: CASSGIGKAYEQYF.